This T cell receptor beta chain emerged from a study of T cell changes during pregnancy in multiple sclerosis. The CDR3 contains 10 residues. Trimming pared 7 bases from V and 6 bases from J, leaving 5 bases between. Germline lookup yields CDR1 MGHDK and CDR2 SYGVNS. TCRdb's table, derived via immunoSEQ multiplex PCR, lists solely in-frame clones and lacks some. The sample consists of roughly 38,000 clones, about 90% of them appearing once. V usage is TRBV25-1 and J usage is TRBJ2-3; D gene unclear. The sequences come from CD8+ T cells from peripheral blood mononuclear cells, collected before pregnancy. This clonotype was sampled from a female donor with multiple sclerosis, enrolled in a pregnancy study. CDR3 DNA: TGTGCCAGCACACACGATACGCAGTATTTT. Translated: CASTHDTQYF.